Listed below are T cell receptor beta chains from one sample, sequenced in a study of T cell repertoires in cytomegalovirus infection. TCRdb passed the reads through MiXCR, listing each CDR3 protein once. Altogether almost 300,000 distinct CDR3 sequences are present, around 9.1% being singletons, with the ten largest covering approximately 2.3%. Material for sequencing was PBMCs. The source of these receptors is a human donor in good health (CMV status not recorded). Some clones in this sample may be carry-over from other donors' samples. CDR3s include the opening cysteine and the closing phenylalanine or tryptophan. Fields, in order: J gene, V gene, D gene, clone size, CDR3 protein, CDR3 DNA. A D gene is named only where the DNA matches it firmly. Rows may omit the clone size; those that give it use once, few, many or a size class.

j_call: TRBJ1-4
v_call: TRBV20-1
d_call: NA
clone_size: NA
cdr3_aa: CSARENVRLGVGKLFF
cdr3_nt: TGCAGTGCTAGAGAGAACGTTAGACTTGGTGTGGGAAAACTGTTTTTT

j_call: TRBJ1-2
v_call: TRBV12-3/TRBV12-4
d_call: NA
clone_size: many
cdr3_aa: CASSFSQGILYGYTF
cdr3_nt: TGTGCCAGCAGTTTTTCCCAGGGGATTCTCTATGGCTACACCTTC

j_call: TRBJ2-3
v_call: TRBV7-2
d_call: NA
clone_size: many
cdr3_aa: CASSRAHRTDTQYF
cdr3_nt: TGTGCCAGCAGCCGAGCTCATCGCACAGATACGCAGTATTTT

j_call: TRBJ2-6
v_call: TRBV29-1
d_call: NA
clone_size: many
cdr3_aa: CSVDPGANVLTF
cdr3_nt: TGCAGCGTTGATCCGGGGGCCAACGTCCTGACTTTC

j_call: TRBJ2-4
v_call: TRBV6-6
d_call: NA
clone_size: many
cdr3_aa: CASSYGSKNIQYF
cdr3_nt: TGTGCCAGCAGTTACGGGTCCAAAAACATTCAGTACTTC

j_call: TRBJ2-3
v_call: TRBV11-2
d_call: NA
clone_size: many
cdr3_aa: CASSWPTGNWGADTQYF
cdr3_nt: TGTGCCAGCAGTTGGCCGACAGGGAATTGGGGGGCAGATACGCAGTATTTT

j_call: TRBJ1-2
v_call: TRBV2
d_call: NA
clone_size: many
cdr3_aa: CASSEWQGPYGYTF
cdr3_nt: TGTGCCAGCAGTGAATGGCAGGGTCCCTATGGCTACACCTTC

j_call: TRBJ1-3
v_call: TRBV7-6
d_call: TRBD1
clone_size: many
cdr3_aa: CASSLSPPPDRAGNTIYF
cdr3_nt: TGTGCCAGCAGCCTAAGCCCCCCGCCGGACAGGGCCGGAAACACCATATATTTT

j_call: TRBJ2-1
v_call: TRBV6-2/TRBV6-3
d_call: TRBD2
clone_size: many
cdr3_aa: CASSHLAGGSNEQFF
cdr3_nt: TGTGCCAGCAGCCATCTAGCGGGGGGCTCCAATGAGCAGTTCTTC

j_call: TRBJ1-2
v_call: TRBV29-1
d_call: NA
clone_size: NA
cdr3_aa: CSVEDGAGENYGYTF
cdr3_nt: TGCAGCGTTGAAGATGGGGCAGGGGAGAACTATGGCTACACCTTC

j_call: TRBJ2-5
v_call: TRBV29-1
d_call: NA
clone_size: many
cdr3_aa: CSVLGGGAGETQYF
cdr3_nt: TGCAGCGTTCTAGGAGGGGGCGCGGGGGAGACCCAGTACTTC

j_call: TRBJ1-5
v_call: TRBV7-9
d_call: NA
clone_size: many
cdr3_aa: CASSLSGGGHPINSNQPQHF
cdr3_nt: TGTGCCAGCAGCTTATCGGGCGGGGGGCATCCCATTAATAGCAATCAGCCCCAGCATTTT

j_call: TRBJ2-5
v_call: TRBV5-1
d_call: NA
clone_size: NA
cdr3_aa: CASSLGQPQETQYF
cdr3_nt: TGCGCCAGCAGCCTCGGACAGCCGCAAGAGACCCAGTACTTC

j_call: TRBJ1-6
v_call: TRBV5-6
d_call: TRBD1
clone_size: few
cdr3_aa: CASSFFGTGGRNSPLHF
cdr3_nt: TGTGCCAGCAGCTTTTTCGGGACAGGGGGCCGTAATTCACCCCTCCACTTT

j_call: TRBJ2-1
v_call: TRBV28
d_call: TRBD1
clone_size: many
cdr3_aa: CASTSGTGSYNEQFF
cdr3_nt: TGTGCCAGCACCTCCGGGACAGGTTCCTACAATGAGCAGTTCTTC

j_call: TRBJ2-1
v_call: TRBV20-1
d_call: TRBD2
clone_size: NA
cdr3_aa: CSAAKSGGIYNEQFF
cdr3_nt: TGCAGTGCTGCGAAGAGCGGGGGTATATACAATGAGCAGTTCTTC

j_call: TRBJ1-2
v_call: TRBV5-1
d_call: TRBD1
clone_size: many
cdr3_aa: CASSLQGANYGYTF
cdr3_nt: TGTGCCAGCAGTTTACAGGGGGCTAACTATGGCTACACCTTC

j_call: TRBJ2-2
v_call: TRBV6-1
d_call: NA
clone_size: many
cdr3_aa: CAGRGSNTGELFF
cdr3_nt: TGTGCCGGAAGGGGATCAAACACCGGGGAGCTGTTTTTT

j_call: TRBJ2-2
v_call: TRBV7-3
d_call: NA
clone_size: many
cdr3_aa: CASGMGFRPNTGELFF
cdr3_nt: TGTGCCAGCGGTATGGGTTTCCGGCCGAACACCGGGGAGCTGTTTTTT

j_call: TRBJ2-1
v_call: TRBV28
d_call: TRBD1
clone_size: many
cdr3_aa: CASSFRGQNNEQFF
cdr3_nt: TGTGCCAGCAGTTTCAGGGGGCAAAACAATGAGCAGTTCTTC

j_call: TRBJ2-1
v_call: TRBV20-1
d_call: TRBD2
clone_size: few
cdr3_aa: CSARGPGLESEQFF
cdr3_nt: TGCAGTGCTAGGGGCCCCGGACTAGAGAGTGAGCAGTTCTTC

j_call: TRBJ2-5
v_call: TRBV20-1
d_call: NA
clone_size: NA
cdr3_aa: CSAGGWGPEETQYF
cdr3_nt: TGCAGTGCTGGAGGTTGGGGGCCAGAGGAGACCCAGTACTTC

j_call: TRBJ2-1
v_call: TRBV2
d_call: NA
clone_size: many
cdr3_aa: CASRKPGEGGGNEQFF
cdr3_nt: TGTGCCAGCAGAAAACCAGGGGAAGGGGGTGGAAATGAGCAGTTCTTC

j_call: TRBJ1-3
v_call: TRBV20-1
d_call: NA
clone_size: NA
cdr3_aa: CSAHAGSGNTIYF
cdr3_nt: TGCAGTGCCCACGCAGGGTCCGGAAACACCATATATTTT

j_call: TRBJ2-3
v_call: TRBV24-1
d_call: NA
clone_size: many
cdr3_aa: CATSESGTSTDTQYF
cdr3_nt: TGTGCCACCAGTGAATCCGGGACTAGCACAGATACGCAGTATTTT

j_call: TRBJ1-5
v_call: TRBV20-1
d_call: NA
clone_size: NA
cdr3_aa: CSAHPGSHNQPQHF
cdr3_nt: TGCAGTGCTCACCCAGGGAGTCATAATCAGCCCCAGCATTTT

j_call: TRBJ1-1
v_call: TRBV28
d_call: TRBD1
clone_size: many
cdr3_aa: CASSPGGYTEAFF
cdr3_nt: TGTGCCAGCAGTCCAGGGGGGTACACTGAAGCTTTCTTT

j_call: TRBJ2-5
v_call: TRBV18
d_call: NA
clone_size: many
cdr3_aa: CASSPPVQETQYF
cdr3_nt: TGTGCCAGCTCACCACCTGTTCAAGAGACCCAGTACTTC

j_call: TRBJ1-1
v_call: TRBV7-9
d_call: NA
clone_size: many
cdr3_aa: CASSLAPAGSLIF
cdr3_nt: TGTGCCAGCAGCTTAGCTCCCGCAGGCAGTCTTATCTTT

j_call: TRBJ1-1
v_call: TRBV29-1
d_call: NA
clone_size: NA
cdr3_aa: CSVAPTATGTEAFF
cdr3_nt: TGCAGCGTTGCCCCGACAGCCACGGGGACTGAAGCTTTCTTT

j_call: TRBJ2-3
v_call: TRBV20-1
d_call: NA
clone_size: NA
cdr3_aa: CSASRGLIFDTQYF
cdr3_nt: TGCAGTGCTAGTCGGGGACTCATCTTTGATACGCAGTATTTT

j_call: TRBJ2-1
v_call: TRBV14
d_call: NA
clone_size: NA
cdr3_aa: CASSQDRGPYSEQFF
cdr3_nt: TGTGCCAGCAGCCAAGATCGGGGGCCCTATAGTGAGCAGTTCTTC

j_call: TRBJ2-1
v_call: TRBV7-6
d_call: TRBD2
clone_size: many
cdr3_aa: CASSLSLGLAGGQNEQFF
cdr3_nt: TGTGCCAGCAGCTTATCCTTGGGACTAGCGGGGGGGCAGAATGAGCAGTTCTTC

j_call: TRBJ1-1
v_call: TRBV29-1
d_call: NA
clone_size: NA
cdr3_aa: CSVSWGAGAEAFF
cdr3_nt: TGCAGCGTGTCGTGGGGGGCGGGCGCTGAAGCTTTCTTT

j_call: TRBJ2-5
v_call: TRBV3-1
d_call: NA
clone_size: NA
cdr3_aa: CASSQVGRRLETQYF
cdr3_nt: TGTGCCAGCAGCCAAGTAGGCCGTAGGTTGGAGACCCAGTACTTC

j_call: TRBJ2-3
v_call: TRBV29-1
d_call: NA
clone_size: many
cdr3_aa: CSAEGILTDTQYF
cdr3_nt: TGCAGCGCTGAGGGGATCCTAACAGATACGCAGTATTTT

j_call: TRBJ2-2
v_call: TRBV7-9
d_call: NA
clone_size: medium-sized
cdr3_aa: CASSRPTGELFF
cdr3_nt: TGTGCCAGCAGCCGCCCAACCGGGGAGCTGTTTTTT

j_call: TRBJ2-5
v_call: TRBV6-5
d_call: NA
clone_size: NA
cdr3_aa: CASSYSSDRAPGTVQETQYF
cdr3_nt: TGTGCCAGCAGTTACTCCTCGGACCGGGCACCGGGAACAGTTCAAGAGACCCAGTACTTC

j_call: TRBJ1-2
v_call: TRBV7-9
d_call: NA
clone_size: NA
cdr3_aa: CASSLGIRDGYTF
cdr3_nt: TGTGCCAGCAGCTTAGGAATTCGCGATGGCTACACCTTC

j_call: TRBJ2-7
v_call: TRBV20-1
d_call: TRBD1
clone_size: NA
cdr3_aa: CSAGTGNSYEQYF
cdr3_nt: TGCAGTGCTGGGACAGGGAACTCCTACGAGCAGTACTTC

j_call: TRBJ2-3
v_call: TRBV10-3
d_call: TRBD2
clone_size: many
cdr3_aa: CAIRPTSGGAPSTDTQYF
cdr3_nt: TGTGCCATCAGACCCACCAGCGGGGGGGCCCCCAGCACAGATACGCAGTATTTT

j_call: TRBJ2-5
v_call: TRBV28
d_call: NA
clone_size: NA
cdr3_aa: CASSLARLYQETQYF
cdr3_nt: TGTGCCAGCAGTTTGGCTAGACTGTACCAAGAGACCCAGTACTTC

j_call: TRBJ1-5
v_call: TRBV7-2
d_call: NA
clone_size: many
cdr3_aa: CASRIEGGGQPQHF
cdr3_nt: TGTGCCAGCAGAATAGAAGGAGGAGGGCAGCCCCAGCATTTT

j_call: TRBJ2-7
v_call: TRBV29-1
d_call: TRBD1
clone_size: many
cdr3_aa: CSVVQQGGEQYF
cdr3_nt: TGCAGCGTTGTTCAACAGGGGGGCGAGCAGTACTTC

j_call: TRBJ1-2
v_call: TRBV5-4
d_call: TRBD1
clone_size: many
cdr3_aa: CASSDRDRDRHGYTF
cdr3_nt: TGTGCCAGCAGCGACCGGGACAGGGATCGTCATGGCTACACCTTC